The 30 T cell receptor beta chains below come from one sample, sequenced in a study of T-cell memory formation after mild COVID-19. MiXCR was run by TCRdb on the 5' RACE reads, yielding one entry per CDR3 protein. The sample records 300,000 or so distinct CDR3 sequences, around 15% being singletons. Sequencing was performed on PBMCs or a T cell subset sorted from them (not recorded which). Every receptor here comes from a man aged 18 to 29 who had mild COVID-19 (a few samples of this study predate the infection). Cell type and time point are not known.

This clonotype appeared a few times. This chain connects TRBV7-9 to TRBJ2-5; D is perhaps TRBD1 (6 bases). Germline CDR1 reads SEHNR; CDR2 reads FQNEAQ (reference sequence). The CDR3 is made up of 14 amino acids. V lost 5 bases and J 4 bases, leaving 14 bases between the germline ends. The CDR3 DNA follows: TGTGCCAGCAGCCAACGACAGGTGGGAGAGACCCAGTACTTC. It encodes CASSQRQVGETQYF.

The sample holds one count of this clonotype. CDR3 coding DNA: TGTGCCAGCAGTTCGAGGGACATCTGGGCAGGAGGTGAAGCTTTCTTT. This codes for CASSSRDIWAGGEAFF. The chain links TRBV28 to TRBJ1-1, with a weak D call TRBD1 (6 bases). CDR1 and CDR2 (germline): MDHEN, SYDVKM. V shed 4 bases and J shed 7 bases, with 22 bases lying between them. The CDR3 is 16 amino acids.

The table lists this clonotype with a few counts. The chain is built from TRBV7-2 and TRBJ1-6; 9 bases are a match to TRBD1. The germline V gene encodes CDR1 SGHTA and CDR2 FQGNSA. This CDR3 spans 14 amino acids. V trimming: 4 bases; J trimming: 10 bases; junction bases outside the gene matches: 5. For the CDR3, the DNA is TGTGCCAGCAGCTCTTTACAGGGGGCCTCACCCCTCCACTTT. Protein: CASSSLQGASPLHF.

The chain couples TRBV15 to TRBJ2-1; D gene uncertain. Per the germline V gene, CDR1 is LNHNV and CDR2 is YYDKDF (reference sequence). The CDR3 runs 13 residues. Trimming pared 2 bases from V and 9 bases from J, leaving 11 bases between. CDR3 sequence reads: CATSRPLGPEQFF. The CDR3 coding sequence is TGTGCCACCAGCAGACCTTTGGGCCCTGAGCAGTTCTTC.

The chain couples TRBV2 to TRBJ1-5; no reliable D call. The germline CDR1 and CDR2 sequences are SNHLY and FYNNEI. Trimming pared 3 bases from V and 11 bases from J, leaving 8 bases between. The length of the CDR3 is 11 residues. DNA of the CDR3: TGTGCCAGCAGTGATACGGGATCCCAGCATTTT. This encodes CASSDTGSQHF.

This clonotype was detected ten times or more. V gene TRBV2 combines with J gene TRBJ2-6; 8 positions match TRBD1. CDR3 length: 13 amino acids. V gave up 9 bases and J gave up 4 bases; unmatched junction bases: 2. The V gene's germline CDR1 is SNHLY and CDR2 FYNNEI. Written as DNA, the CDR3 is TGTGCCAGACAGGGGGGCGGGGCCAACGTCCTGACTTTC. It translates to CARQGGGANVLTF.

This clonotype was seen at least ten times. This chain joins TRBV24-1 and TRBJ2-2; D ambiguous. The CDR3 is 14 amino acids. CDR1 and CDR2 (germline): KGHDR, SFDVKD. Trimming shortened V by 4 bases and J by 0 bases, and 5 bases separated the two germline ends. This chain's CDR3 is CATSEIPNTGELFF. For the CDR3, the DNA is TGTGCCACCAGTGAAATACCGAACACCGGGGAGCTGTTTTTT.

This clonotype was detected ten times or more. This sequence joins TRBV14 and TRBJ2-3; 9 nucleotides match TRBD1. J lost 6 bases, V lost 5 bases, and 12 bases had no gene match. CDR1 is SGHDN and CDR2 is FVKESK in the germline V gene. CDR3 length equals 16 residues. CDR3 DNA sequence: TGTGCCAGCAGCACCGTCCAGGGACAGGGAGTCGATACGCAGTATTTT. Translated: CASSTVQGQGVDTQYF.

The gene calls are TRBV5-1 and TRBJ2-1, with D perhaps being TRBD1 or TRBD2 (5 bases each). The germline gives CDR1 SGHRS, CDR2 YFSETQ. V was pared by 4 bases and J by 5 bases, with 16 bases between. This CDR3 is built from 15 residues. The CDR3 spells CASSHPPGTNNEQFF. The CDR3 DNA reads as TGCGCCAGCAGCCACCCCCCCGGGACCAACAATGAGCAGTTCTTC.

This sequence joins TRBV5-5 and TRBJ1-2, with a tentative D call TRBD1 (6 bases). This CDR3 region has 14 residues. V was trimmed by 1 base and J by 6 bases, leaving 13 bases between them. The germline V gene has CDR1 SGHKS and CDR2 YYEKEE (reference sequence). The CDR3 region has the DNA TGTGCCAGCAGCTTGATAGACTGGACAGATGGCTACACCTTC. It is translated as CASSLIDWTDGYTF.

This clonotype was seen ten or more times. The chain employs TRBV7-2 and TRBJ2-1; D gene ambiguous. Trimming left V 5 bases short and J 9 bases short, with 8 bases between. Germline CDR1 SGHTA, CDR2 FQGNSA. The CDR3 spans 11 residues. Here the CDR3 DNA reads TGTGCCAGCAGCCAACTTGGTGAGCAGTTCTTC. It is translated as CASSQLGEQFF.

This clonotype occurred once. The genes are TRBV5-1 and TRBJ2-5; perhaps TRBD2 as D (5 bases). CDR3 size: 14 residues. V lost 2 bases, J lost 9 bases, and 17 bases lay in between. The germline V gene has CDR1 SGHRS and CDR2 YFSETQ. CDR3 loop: CASSFFGQEGPQYF. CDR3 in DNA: TGCGCCAGCAGCTTCTTCGGTCAAGAGGGTCCCCAGTACTTC.

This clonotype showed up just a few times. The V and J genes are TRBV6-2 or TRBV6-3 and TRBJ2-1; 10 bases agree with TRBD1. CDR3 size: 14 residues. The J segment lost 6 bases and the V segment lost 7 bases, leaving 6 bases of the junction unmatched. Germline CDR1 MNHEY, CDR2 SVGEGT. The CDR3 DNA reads TGTGCCAGCATCGACAGGGGGCTAAGCAATGAGCAGTTCTTC. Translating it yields CASIDRGLSNEQFF.

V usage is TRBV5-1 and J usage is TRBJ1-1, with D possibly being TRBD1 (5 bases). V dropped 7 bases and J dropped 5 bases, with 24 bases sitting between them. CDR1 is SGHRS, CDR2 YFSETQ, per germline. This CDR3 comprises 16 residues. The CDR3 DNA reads TGCGCCAGCGAGGGGTTTCTTAAGACAGAATTTACTGAAGCTTTCTTT. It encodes CASEGFLKTEFTEAFF.

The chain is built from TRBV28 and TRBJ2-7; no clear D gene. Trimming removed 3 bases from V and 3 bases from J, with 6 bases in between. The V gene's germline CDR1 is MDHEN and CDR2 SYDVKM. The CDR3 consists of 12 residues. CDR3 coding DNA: TGTGCCAGCAGTTTCGCAGGCTACGAGCAGTACGTC. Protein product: CASSFAGYEQYV.

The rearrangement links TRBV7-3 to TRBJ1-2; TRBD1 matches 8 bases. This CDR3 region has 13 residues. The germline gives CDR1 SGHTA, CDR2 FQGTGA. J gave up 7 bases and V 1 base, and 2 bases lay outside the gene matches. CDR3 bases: TGTGCCAGCAGCTTAATACAGGGGGGTGGCTACACCTTC. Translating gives CASSLIQGGGYTF.

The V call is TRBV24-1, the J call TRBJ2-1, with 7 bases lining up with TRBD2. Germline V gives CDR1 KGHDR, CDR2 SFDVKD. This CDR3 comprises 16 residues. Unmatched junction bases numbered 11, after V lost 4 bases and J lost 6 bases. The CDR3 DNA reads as TGTGCCACCAGTGACTCGACTAGCTGGGTAAGCAATGAGCAGTTCTTC. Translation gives CATSDSTSWVSNEQFF.

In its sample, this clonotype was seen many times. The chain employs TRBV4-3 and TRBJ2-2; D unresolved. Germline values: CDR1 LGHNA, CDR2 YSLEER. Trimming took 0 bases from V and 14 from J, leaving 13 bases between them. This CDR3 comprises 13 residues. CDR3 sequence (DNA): TGCGCCAGCAGCCAAGATTTTGCGAGTTCCCTGTTTTTT. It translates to CASSQDFASSLFF.

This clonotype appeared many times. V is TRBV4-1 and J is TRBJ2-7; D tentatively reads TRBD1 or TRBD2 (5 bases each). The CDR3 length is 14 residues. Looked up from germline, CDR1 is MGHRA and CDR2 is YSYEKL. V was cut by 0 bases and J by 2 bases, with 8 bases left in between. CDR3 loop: CASSQDREPYEQYF. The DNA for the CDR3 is TGCGCCAGCAGCCAAGACAGGGAGCCCTACGAGCAGTACTTC.

The CDR3 DNA follows: TGTGCCAGCCGGACCCGACACTACACCGGGGAGCTGTTTTTT. It is translated as CASRTRHYTGELFF. The J gene is TRBJ2-2, the V gene TRBV24-1; D not certain. Trimming cost V 11 bases and J 3 bases, with 15 bases left between them. Germline CDR1 reads KGHDR; CDR2 reads SFDVKD. This CDR3 contains 14 residues.

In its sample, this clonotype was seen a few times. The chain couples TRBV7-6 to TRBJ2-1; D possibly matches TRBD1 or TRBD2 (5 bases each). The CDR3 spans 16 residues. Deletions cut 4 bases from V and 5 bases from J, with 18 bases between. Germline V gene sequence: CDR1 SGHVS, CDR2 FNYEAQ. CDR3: CASSSPLRGRHNEQFF. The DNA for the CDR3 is TGTGCCAGCAGCTCCCCACTCCGGGGACGGCACAATGAGCAGTTCTTC. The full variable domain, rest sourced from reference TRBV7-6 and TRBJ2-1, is GAGVSQSPRYKVTKRGQDVALRCDPISGHVSLYWYRQALGQGPEFLTYFNYEAQQDKSGLPNDRFSAERPEGSISTLTIQRTEQRDSAMYRCASSSPLRGRHNEQFFGPGTRLTVL.

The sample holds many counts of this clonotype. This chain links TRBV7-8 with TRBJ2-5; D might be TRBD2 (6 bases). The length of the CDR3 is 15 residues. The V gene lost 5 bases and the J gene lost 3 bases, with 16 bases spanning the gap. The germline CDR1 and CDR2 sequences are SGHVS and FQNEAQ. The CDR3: CASSRRAGRKETQYF. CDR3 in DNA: TGTGCCAGCAGCCGGAGGGCAGGGCGGAAAGAGACCCAGTACTTC.

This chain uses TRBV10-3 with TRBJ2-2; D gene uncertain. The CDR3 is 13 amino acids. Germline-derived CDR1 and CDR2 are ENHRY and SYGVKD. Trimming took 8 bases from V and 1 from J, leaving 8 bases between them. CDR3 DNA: TGTGCCATCGGTAACGAGAACACCGGGGAGCTGTTTTTT. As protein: CAIGNENTGELFF.

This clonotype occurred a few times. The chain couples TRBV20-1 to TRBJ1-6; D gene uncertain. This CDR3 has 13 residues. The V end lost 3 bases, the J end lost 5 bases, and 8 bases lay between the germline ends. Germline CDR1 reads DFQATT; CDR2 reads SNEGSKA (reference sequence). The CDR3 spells CSASEDNNSPLHF. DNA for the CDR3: TGCAGTGCTAGTGAGGATAATAATTCACCCCTCCACTTT.

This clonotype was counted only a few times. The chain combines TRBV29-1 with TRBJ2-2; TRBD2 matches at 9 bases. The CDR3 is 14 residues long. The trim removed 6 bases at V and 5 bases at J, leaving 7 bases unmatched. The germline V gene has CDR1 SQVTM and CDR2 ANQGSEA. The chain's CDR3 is CSVAGSGGTGELFF. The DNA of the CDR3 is TGCAGCGTGGCCGGGAGCGGGGGGACCGGGGAGCTGTTTTTT.

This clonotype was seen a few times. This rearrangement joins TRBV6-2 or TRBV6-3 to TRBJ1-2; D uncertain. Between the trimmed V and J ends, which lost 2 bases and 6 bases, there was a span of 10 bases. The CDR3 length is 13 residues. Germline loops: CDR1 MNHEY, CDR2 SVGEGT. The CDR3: CASSYRVYDGYTF. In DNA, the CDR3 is TGTGCCAGCAGTTACAGGGTTTACGATGGCTACACCTTC.

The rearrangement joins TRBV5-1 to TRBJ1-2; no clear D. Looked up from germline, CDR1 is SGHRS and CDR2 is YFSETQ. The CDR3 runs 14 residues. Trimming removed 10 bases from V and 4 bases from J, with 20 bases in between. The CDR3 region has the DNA TGCGCCGCCAGACCAAACCTGAGCGTCTATGGCTACACCTTC. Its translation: CAARPNLSVYGYTF. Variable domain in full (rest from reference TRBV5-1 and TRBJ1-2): KAGVTQTPRYLIKTRGQQVTLSCSPISGHRSVSWYQQTPGQGLQFLFEYFSETQRNKGNFPGRFSGRQFSNSRSEMNVSTLELGDSALYLCAARPNLSVYGYTFGSGTRLTVV.

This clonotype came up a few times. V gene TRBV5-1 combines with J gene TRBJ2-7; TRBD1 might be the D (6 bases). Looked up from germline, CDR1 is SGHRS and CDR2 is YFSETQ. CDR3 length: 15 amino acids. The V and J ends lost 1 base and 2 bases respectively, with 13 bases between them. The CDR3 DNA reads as TGCGCCAGCAGCTTGTGGGCAGGGGCAGCCTACGAGCAGTACTTC. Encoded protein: CASSLWAGAAYEQYF.

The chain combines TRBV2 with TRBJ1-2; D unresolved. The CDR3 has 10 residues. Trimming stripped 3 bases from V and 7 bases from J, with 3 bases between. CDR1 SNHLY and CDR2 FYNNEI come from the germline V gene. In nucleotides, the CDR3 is TGTGCCAGCAGTGACAGTGGCTACACCTTC. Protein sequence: CASSDSGYTF. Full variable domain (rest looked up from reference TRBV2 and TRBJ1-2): EPEVTQTPSHQVTQMGQEVILRCVPISNHLYFYWYRQILGQKVEFLVSFYNNEISEKSEIFDDQFSVERPDGSNFTLKIRSTKLEDSAMYFCASSDSGYTFGSGTRLTVV.

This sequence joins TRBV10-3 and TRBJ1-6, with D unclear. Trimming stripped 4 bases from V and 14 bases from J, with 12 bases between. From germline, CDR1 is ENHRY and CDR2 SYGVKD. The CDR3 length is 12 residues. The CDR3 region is CAISGTGPTLHF. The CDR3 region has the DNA TGTGCCATCAGTGGTACGGGTCCAACCCTCCACTTT.